One sample yielded the 24 T cell receptor beta chains listed below, sequenced in a study of T cell responses to AZD1222 COVID-19 vaccine. Profiled with immunoSEQ multiplex PCR; TCRdb holds only in-frame clones, not every one. The sample lists some 140,000 clones, more than 85% occurring once. The sequenced sample was peripheral blood, obtained on day 0 of AZD1222 vaccination. The receptors were gathered from an adult in good health.

The chain is built from TRBV7-2 and TRBJ1-1; D unclear. The ends were cut back, 2 bases at V and 5 bases at J, with 9 bases in the middle. CDR3 length: 13 residues. Germline V CDR1 and CDR2: SGHTA, FQGNSA. The CDR3 nucleotides read TGTGCCAGCAGCTTAACCCGAGGGACTGAAGCTTTCTTT. Its translation: CASSLTRGTEAFF.

The rearrangement links TRBV4-2 to TRBJ2-7; 13 nucleotides agree with TRBD2. Germline V lookup: CDR1 LGHNA, CDR2 YNFKEQ. This CDR3 is 16 amino acids long. The ends lost 1 base at V and 2 bases at J; junction bases unmatched: 2. The CDR3 spells CASSQGLAGGTYEQYF. For the CDR3, the DNA is TGTGCCAGCAGCCAAGGACTAGCGGGAGGCACCTACGAGCAGTACTTC.

This chain joins TRBV15 and TRBJ1-5; D gene uncertain. The V end was cut by 3 bases, the J end by 0 bases, with 9 bases between. Germline CDR1 is LNHNV and CDR2 is YYDKDF (reference sequence). This CDR3 has 15 amino acids. For the CDR3, the DNA is TGTGCCACCAGCAGCGAAGGGTATAGCAATCAGCCCCAGCATTTT. It encodes CATSSEGYSNQPQHF.

The chain employs TRBV6-5 and TRBJ2-2, with 15 bases aligning to TRBD2. Germline-derived CDR1 and CDR2 are MNHEY and SVGAGI. CDR3 size: 15 residues. V was clipped by 8 bases and J by 7 bases; unmatched bases: 5. CDR3 sequence: CASEGLAGGVGELFF. For the CDR3, the DNA is TGTGCCAGCGAGGGACTAGCGGGAGGAGTCGGGGAGCTGTTTTTT.

The CDR3 DNA sequence: TGTGCCAGCAGTTTAGTCTCCGGGCGGATCTACGAGCAGTACTTC. Its translation: CASSLVSGRIYEQYF. The chain joins TRBV28 to TRBJ2-7, with D hard to call. Germline V gene data show CDR1 as MDHEN and CDR2 as SYDVKM. The CDR3 runs to 15 residues. V shed 2 bases and J shed 3 bases, with 14 bases lying between them.

Only one count was recorded for this clone. The chain has TRBV5-1 and TRBJ2-1, with 16 bases identical to TRBD2. After removal of 4 bases from V and 0 bases from J, the junction contained 7 bases not matched to a gene. Germline lookup yields CDR1 SGHRS and CDR2 YFSETQ. The CDR3 contains 19 residues. Here the CDR3 reads CASSGGTSGRASSYNEQFF. CDR3 sequence (DNA): TGCGCCAGCAGCGGAGGGACTAGCGGGAGGGCTAGCTCCTACAATGAGCAGTTCTTC.

The V call is TRBV7-8, the J call TRBJ2-1; unclear D gene. Germline CDR1 and CDR2: SGHVS and FQNEAQ. The CDR3 length is 12 residues. With 2 bases removed from V and 9 bases from J, the gap between germline ends came to 8 bases. The CDR3 loop reads CASSLPQREQFF. The CDR3 DNA is TGTGCCAGCAGCTTACCCCAACGTGAGCAGTTCTTC.

This chain uses TRBV7-6 with TRBJ2-4; D could derive from TRBD1 or TRBD2 (5 bases each). V dropped 4 bases and J dropped 6 bases, with 10 bases sitting between them. This CDR3 contains 13 residues. Germline CDR1 reads SGHVS; CDR2 reads FNYEAQ. The CDR3: CASSSGRSNIQYF. CDR3 nucleotide sequence: TGTGCCAGCAGCTCGGGACGATCAAACATTCAGTACTTC.

The rearrangement uses TRBV27 and TRBJ2-5, with 8 nucleotides matching TRBD1. The V segment lost 8 bases and the J segment 2 bases; nucleotides outside the gene matches: 13. Germline assignment: CDR1 MNHEY and CDR2 SMNVEV (reference sequence). CDR3 size: 16 residues. The CDR3 sequence is CASGKSGQVLQETQYF. Written as DNA, the CDR3 is TGTGCCAGCGGGAAGTCGGGACAGGTTTTGCAAGAGACCCAGTACTTC.

The genes are TRBV18 and TRBJ1-1, with a weak D call TRBD1 (5 bases). Trimming cost V 6 bases and J 0 bases, with 11 bases left between them. The CDR3 totals 14 residues. Germline V gives CDR1 KGHSH, CDR2 LQKENI. The CDR3 sequence is CASSASGVNTEAFF. The CDR3 region has the DNA TGTGCCAGCTCCGCCTCGGGGGTGAACACTGAAGCTTTCTTT.

The chain employs TRBV27 and TRBJ1-2, with 8 bases fitting TRBD1. The length of the CDR3 is 17 residues. CDR1 and CDR2 from the germline V gene are MNHEY and SMNVEV (reference sequence). The trim removed 5 bases at V and 3 bases at J, leaving 14 bases unmatched. The chain's CDR3 is CASSTDRTTGEYYGYTF. CDR3 coding DNA: TGTGCCAGCAGTACCGACCGTACGACAGGGGAGTACTATGGCTACACCTTC.

This chain uses TRBV11-3 with TRBJ2-5, with D possibly being TRBD2 (7 bases). The ends were cut back, 7 bases at V and 5 bases at J, with 17 bases in the middle. This CDR3 contains 14 residues. Germline CDR1 SGHNT, CDR2 YENEEA. CDR3 DNA: TGTGCCAGCACGCCCGGGGGGCCGGGGGAGACCCAGTACTTC. This codes for CASTPGGPGETQYF. Drawing the rest from reference TRBV11-3 and TRBJ2-5, the complete variable domain is EAGVVQSPRYKIIEKKQPVAFWCNPISGHNTLYWYLQNLGQGPELLIRYENEEAVDDSQLPKDRFSAERLKGVDSTLKIQPAELGDSAVYLCASTPGGPGETQYFGPGTRLLVL.

This clone has just one count. This chain joins TRBV18 and TRBJ1-2; D perhaps matches TRBD1 (5 bases). The germline V gene has CDR1 KGHSH and CDR2 LQKENI. Trimming removed 6 bases from V and 4 bases from J, with 15 bases in between. The CDR3 has 14 amino acids. CDR3 region: CASSSGDGVYGYTF. The CDR3 DNA sequence: TGTGCCAGCTCTTCCGGGGACGGGGTCTATGGCTACACCTTC.

This chain connects TRBV9 to TRBJ2-2, with 8 bases matching TRBD2. V gave up 2 bases and J gave up 1 base; unmatched junction bases: 4. In germline, CDR1 is SGDLS, CDR2 YYNGEE. CDR3 length equals 16 residues. The CDR3: CASSVRLALNTGELFF. CDR3 DNA sequence: TGTGCCAGCAGCGTTAGACTAGCGCTGAACACCGGGGAGCTGTTTTTT.

The CDR3 DNA reads as TGTGCCAGCAGCCAAGACCCCCCAAATATAGCGGGAGCTGTAGATACGCAGTATTTT. Translating gives CASSQDPPNIAGAVDTQYF. This sequence joins TRBV3-1 (or the pseudogene TRBV3-2) and TRBJ2-3, with 9 bases lining up with TRBD2. The CDR3 totals 19 residues. V gave up 0 bases and J gave up 5 bases; unmatched junction bases: 15. Per the germline V gene, CDR1 is LGHDT and CDR2 is YNNKEL (reference sequence).

The rearrangement uses TRBV4-2 and TRBJ2-1; maybe TRBD2 (6 bases). The CDR3 totals 15 residues. V shed 1 base and J shed 4 bases, with 11 bases lying between them. The germline gives CDR1 LGHNA, CDR2 YNFKEQ. The DNA for the CDR3 is TGTGCCAGCAGCCAAGTCGGGGGAATTTACAATGAGCAGTTCTTC. The encoded protein is CASSQVGGIYNEQFF.

This chain links TRBV5-1 with TRBJ2-3; D is uncertain. V lost 4 bases and J lost 6, with 15 bases in between. CDR3 length: 14 amino acids. Germline V gene data show CDR1 as SGHRS and CDR2 as YFSETQ. In nucleotides, the CDR3 is TGCGCCAGCAGCGAGCAGGAAGTGGGTGATACGCAGTATTTT. It encodes CASSEQEVGDTQYF.

V is TRBV19 and J is TRBJ1-2, with D uncertain. The CDR3 runs to 12 residues. Germline CDR1 reads LNHDA; CDR2 reads SQIVND (reference sequence). The germline V and J ends were trimmed by 0 bases and 4 bases, with 3 bases remaining between them. CDR3 sequence reads: CASSIEAYGYTF. The DNA for the CDR3 is TGTGCCAGTAGTATAGAGGCCTATGGCTACACCTTC.

This chain connects TRBV30 to TRBJ2-7; a possible D gene is TRBD2 (5 bases). The ends were cut back, 1 base at V and 0 bases at J, with 10 bases in the middle. Germline assignment: CDR1 GTSNPN and CDR2 SVGIG (reference sequence). The CDR3 has 14 residues. The CDR3 nucleotides are TGTGCCTGGAGTGCCCGACGGGACTCCTACGAGCAGTACTTC. It yields the protein CAWSARRDSYEQYF.

The rearrangement joins TRBV6-2 or TRBV6-3 to TRBJ1-5; no clear D. The CDR3 covers 17 residues. V gave up 6 bases and J gave up 0 bases, with 18 bases separating them. Germline V lookup: CDR1 MNHEY, CDR2 SVGEGT. The CDR3 is CASSPAEGYASNQPQHF. CDR3 coding DNA: TGTGCCAGCAGCCCTGCGGAAGGGTATGCTAGCAATCAGCCCCAGCATTTT.

The chain couples TRBV12-3 or TRBV12-4 to TRBJ1-2, with D hard to call. This CDR3 has 12 amino acids. V was cut by 2 bases and J by 4 bases, with 5 bases left in between. CDR3 amino acids: CASSLRAYGYTF. In DNA, the CDR3 is TGTGCCAGCAGTTTAAGGGCCTATGGCTACACCTTC.

The chain employs TRBV4-3 and TRBJ2-4; 8 bases agree with TRBD1. This CDR3 has 14 residues. Per germline, CDR1 LGHNA and CDR2 YSLEER. Losses at the gene ends were 2 bases for V and 8 bases for J; bases not matched to a gene: 5. CDR3 region: CASSQTYRGDIQYF. CDR3 coding DNA: TGCGCCAGCAGCCAAACTTACAGGGGGGACATTCAGTACTTC.

The V and J genes are TRBV6-5 and TRBJ1-2, with D maybe TRBD1 (5 bases). The CDR3 runs to 15 residues. V lost 2 bases, J lost 10 bases, and 20 bases lay in between. CDR1 and CDR2 from the germline V gene are MNHEY and SVGAGI. As DNA, the CDR3 is TGTGCCAGCAGTTACGAGCTGGGGACCCCCCTACACTACACCTTC. This codes for CASSYELGTPLHYTF.

The J gene is TRBJ2-7, the V gene TRBV28; 8 positions match TRBD1. The trim removed 6 bases at V and 0 bases at J, leaving 4 bases unmatched. The CDR3 extends over 14 amino acids. CDR1 is MDHEN, CDR2 SYDVKM, per germline. The CDR3 coding sequence is TGTGCCAGCAGCAGGACAGGGAACTCCTACGAGCAGTACTTC. This gives the protein CASSRTGNSYEQYF.